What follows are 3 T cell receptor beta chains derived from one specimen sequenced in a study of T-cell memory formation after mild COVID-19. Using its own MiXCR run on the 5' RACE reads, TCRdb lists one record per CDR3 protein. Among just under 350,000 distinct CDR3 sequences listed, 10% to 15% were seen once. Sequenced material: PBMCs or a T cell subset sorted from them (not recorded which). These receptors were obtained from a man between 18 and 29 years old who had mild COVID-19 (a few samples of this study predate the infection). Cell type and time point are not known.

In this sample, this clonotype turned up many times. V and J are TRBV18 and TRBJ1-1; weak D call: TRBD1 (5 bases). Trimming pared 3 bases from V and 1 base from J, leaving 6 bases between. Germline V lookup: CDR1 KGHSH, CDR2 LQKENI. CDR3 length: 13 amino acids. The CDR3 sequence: CASSPGENTEAFF. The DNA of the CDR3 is TGTGCCAGCTCACCGGGGGAGAACACTGAAGCTTTCTTT.

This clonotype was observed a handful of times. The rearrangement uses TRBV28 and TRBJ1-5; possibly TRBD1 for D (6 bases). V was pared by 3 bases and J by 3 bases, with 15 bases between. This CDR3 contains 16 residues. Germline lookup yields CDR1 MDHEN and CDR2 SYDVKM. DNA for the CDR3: TGTGCCAGCAGTTTTGGGGACACGGGTTTCAATCAGCCCCAGCATTTT. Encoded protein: CASSFGDTGFNQPQHF.

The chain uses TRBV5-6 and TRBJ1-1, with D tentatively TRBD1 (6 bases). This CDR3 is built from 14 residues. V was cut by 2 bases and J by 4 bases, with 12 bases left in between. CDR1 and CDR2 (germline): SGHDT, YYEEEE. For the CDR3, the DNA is TGTGCCAGCAGCTTCATCTCCAGGGGCACTGAAGCTTTCTTT. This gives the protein CASSFISRGTEAFF.